This T cell receptor beta chain was sequenced for a study of blood T cell repertoires in COVID-19. Data came from immunoSEQ multiplex PCR; TCRdb stores just in-frame clones and leaves some out. Of some 40,000 clones listed, around 80% are singletons. Per germline, CDR1 KGHDR and CDR2 SFDVKD. Trimming left V 9 bases short and J 5 bases short, with 9 bases between. The CDR3 has 12 amino acids. This clone appeared a single time. The sequenced material came from peripheral blood. The origin of this receptor is a man older than 75 with active or convalescent COVID-19. The rearrangement joins TRBV24-1 to TRBJ2-2; perhaps TRBD1 as D (6 bases). The CDR3 spells CATLTGTGELFF. CDR3 DNA sequence: TGTGCCACCCTTACAGGGACCGGGGAGCTGTTTTTT.